This entry describes one T cell receptor (beta chain). These data originate in a study of Ad26.COV2.S vaccination and SARS-CoV-2 variants. Overall study context: Each vaccinee took Ad26.COV2.S intramuscularly, once or twice 56 days apart.

The repertoire was sequenced with immunoSEQ multiplex PCR; TCRdb's copy has only in-frame clones and lacks some. The table records 300,000 to 400,000 clones, 85% of them present only once. The CDR3 has 13 amino acids. Germline V gives CDR1 SGHRS, CDR2 YFSETQ. Trimming stripped 7 bases from V and 6 bases from J, with 16 bases between. Specified treatment: some 20 received Ad26.COV2.S at low or high dose, single or two shots; five or six received placebo; per-sample allocation not given. Specimen acquisition occurred on day 63 following the initial vaccine or placebo injection. Here the sequenced sample was peripheral blood, taken in a trial of Ad26.COV2.S vaccine versus placebo. The clonotype originates from a person aged 18-60 years who received the Ad26.COV2.S COVID-19 vaccine or a placebo. The chain uses TRBV5-1 and TRBJ1-2; no reliable D call. The CDR3 is CASAIGEVNGYTF. The CDR3 DNA reads TGCGCCAGCGCTATAGGAGAAGTTAATGGCTACACCTTC.